Below, 8 T cell receptor beta chains from the same sample are listed, as sequenced in a study of shared clonotypes between healthy human individuals. Sequencing was performed with immunoSEQ multiplex PCR; in TCRdb, only in-frame clones are kept and a portion is missing. The table lists approximately 2.1 million clones, 80% to 95% of them singletons. Sequenced sample: naive CD4+ T cells from PBMCs. Subset denoted: CD45RA+ positively selected. Receptor source: a man younger than 30 in good health. Some clones in this sample may be carry-over from other donors' samples.

The chain couples TRBV6-5 to TRBJ2-5; 7 nucleotides line up with TRBD2. This CDR3 spans 13 amino acids. J was trimmed by 4 bases and V by 8 bases; bases with no gene match: 7. Looked up from germline, CDR1 is MNHEY and CDR2 is SVGAGI. In DNA form, the CDR3 reads TGTGCCAGCGGAGGAGCGGGACGAGAGACCCAGTACTTC. This sequence encodes CASGGAGRETQYF.

Worth noting for this clone: The sample holds other DNA sequences that translate to the same CDR3. The chain couples TRBV18 to TRBJ2-3; D possibly uses TRBD1 or TRBD2 (5 bases each). The ends were cut back, 0 bases at V and 6 bases at J, with 7 bases in the middle. CDR3 length: 13 residues. Germline lookup yields CDR1 KGHSH and CDR2 LQKENI. The CDR3 spells CASSPPGEDTQYF. In nucleotides, the CDR3 is TGTGCCAGCTCACCACCAGGGGAGGATACGCAGTATTTT.

This chain joins TRBV18 and TRBJ1-2, with D perhaps matching TRBD1 (5 bases). V lost 3 bases and J lost 5, with 13 bases in between. The CDR3 runs to 14 residues. Germline V gene sequence: CDR1 KGHSH, CDR2 LQKENI. The CDR3 sequence is CASSPGRLYYGYTF. The CDR3 DNA follows: TGTGCCAGCTCACCGGGACGGCTTTATTATGGCTACACCTTC.

This chain uses TRBV2 with TRBJ2-3; D is ambiguous. CDR3 length: 12 amino acids. V lost 2 bases and J lost 4, with 4 bases in between. Germline V gene lookup returns CDR1 SNHLY and CDR2 FYNNEI. CDR3 in DNA: TGTGCCAGCAGTGAATTTCCAGATACGCAGTATTTT. Amino acid sequence: CASSEFPDTQYF.

This chain connects TRBV7-2 to TRBJ1-1, with TRBD1 matching over 7 bases. The germline CDR1 and CDR2 sequences are SGHTA and FQGNSA. V dropped 5 bases and J dropped 0; count of bases not matched to a gene: 6. The CDR3 loop spans 15 amino acids. The DNA of the CDR3 is TGTGCCAGCAGCCCCGAGACAGGGTTGAACACTGAAGCTTTCTTT. Its protein is CASSPETGLNTEAFF.

The chain is built from TRBV2 and TRBJ2-3; 8 bases fit TRBD1. This CDR3 has 15 residues. The germline V gene has CDR1 SNHLY and CDR2 FYNNEI. The J segment lost 4 bases and the V segment lost 6 bases, leaving 9 bases of the junction unmatched. CDR3 DNA: TGTGCCAGCAGAATAAAGGACAGGGAGGCAGATACGCAGTATTTT. It translates to CASRIKDREADTQYF.

The chain employs TRBV12-5 and TRBJ2-7, with 10 bases fitting TRBD1. The CDR3 runs 17 residues. The germline V gene encodes CDR1 LGHNT and CDR2 FRNRAP. Trimming removed 1 base from V and 2 bases from J; junction bases left unmatched: 8. The CDR3 region is CASGLATGTGVPYEQYF. CDR3 in DNA: TGTGCTAGTGGTTTGGCAACCGGGACAGGGGTACCCTACGAGCAGTACTTC.

V gene TRBV10-3 combines with J gene TRBJ2-3, with a weak D call TRBD2 (6 bases). Germline V gene sequence: CDR1 ENHRY, CDR2 SYGVKD. The length of the CDR3 is 14 residues. V was shortened by 8 bases and J by 1 base, with 13 bases between the two germline ends. Here the CDR3 DNA reads TGTGCCATCCGCTGGGCTAGCGGCACAGATACGCAGTATTTT. It codes for CAIRWASGTDTQYF.